This TCR beta chain was documented in a study of T cells in Graves' hyperthyroidism and ophthalmopathy. Study-level background: Once the initial diagnosis was made, peripheral blood was obtained before any treatment. Broader study findings: Most expanded thyroid clonotypes above 0.001 also appeared in blood.

Concerning this clonotype itself: The antigen is undetermined.

The CDR3 extends over 19 amino acids. With 6 bases clipped from V and 0 bases from J, the junction kept 17 bases outside the gene matches. The germline CDR1 and CDR2 sequences are MDHEN and SYDVKM. Clinical symptoms, serum thyroxine, TRAb, thyroid ultrasound and orbital computed tomography established diagnosis. The source material, RNA transcripts, was used to amplify TCR beta CDR3 regions. Using the HTBI primer set, a first-round RT-PCR was run on the TCR CDR3. TCRdb redid the calling of the multiplex PCR reads with MiXCR, one entry per CDR3 protein. The repertoire holds some 500,000 distinct CDR3 sequences, approximately 15% seen once, with around a sixth in the top ten.

The TCR sequence derives from a woman between 18 and 29 years old with Graves' hyperthyroidism. Sequencing was done on a sample of blood. V usage is TRBV28 and J usage is TRBJ1-2; 9 bases map to TRBD1. CDR3 sequence (DNA): TGTGCCAGCAGCTTCAACTTCCGGGACAGGGACACCCCTAACTATGGCTACACCTTC. It specifies CASSFNFRDRDTPNYGYTF.